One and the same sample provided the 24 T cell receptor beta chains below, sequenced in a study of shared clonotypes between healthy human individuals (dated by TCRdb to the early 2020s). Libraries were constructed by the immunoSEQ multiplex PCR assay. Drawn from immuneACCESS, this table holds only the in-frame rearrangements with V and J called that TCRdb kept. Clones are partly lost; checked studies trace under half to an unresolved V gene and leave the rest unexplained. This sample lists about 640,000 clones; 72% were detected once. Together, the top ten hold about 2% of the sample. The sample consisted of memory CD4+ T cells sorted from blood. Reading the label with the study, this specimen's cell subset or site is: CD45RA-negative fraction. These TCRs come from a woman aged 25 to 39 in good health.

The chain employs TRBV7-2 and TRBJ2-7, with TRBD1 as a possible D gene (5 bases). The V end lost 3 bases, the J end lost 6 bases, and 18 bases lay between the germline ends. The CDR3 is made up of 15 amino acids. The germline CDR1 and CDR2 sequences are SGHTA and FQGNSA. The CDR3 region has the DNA TGTGCCAGCAGCTTCTCAGGGATGGACCCGGGCGAGCAGTACTTC. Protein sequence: CASSFSGMDPGEQYF.

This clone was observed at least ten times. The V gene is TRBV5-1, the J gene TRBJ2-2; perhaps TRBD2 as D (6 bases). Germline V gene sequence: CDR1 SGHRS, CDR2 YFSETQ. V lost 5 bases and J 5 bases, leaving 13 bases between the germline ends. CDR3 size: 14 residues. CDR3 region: CASRELASTGELFF. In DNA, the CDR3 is TGCGCCAGCAGAGAACTAGCCTCGACCGGGGAGCTGTTTTTT.

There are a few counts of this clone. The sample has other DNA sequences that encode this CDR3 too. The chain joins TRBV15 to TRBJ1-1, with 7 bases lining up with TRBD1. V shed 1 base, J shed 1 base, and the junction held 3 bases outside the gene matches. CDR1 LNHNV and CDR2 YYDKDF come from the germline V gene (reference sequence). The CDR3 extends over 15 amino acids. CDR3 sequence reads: CATSRGGTANTEAFF. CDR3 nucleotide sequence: TGTGCCACCAGCAGAGGTGGGACAGCGAACACTGAAGCTTTCTTT.

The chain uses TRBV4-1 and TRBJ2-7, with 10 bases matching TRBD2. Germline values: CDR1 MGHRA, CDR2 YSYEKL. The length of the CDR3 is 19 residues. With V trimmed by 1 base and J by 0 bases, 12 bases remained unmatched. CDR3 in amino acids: CASSQGQGPGTSDSYEQYF. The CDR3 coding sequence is TGCGCCAGCAGCCAAGGACAGGGCCCCGGGACTAGCGACTCCTACGAGCAGTACTTC.

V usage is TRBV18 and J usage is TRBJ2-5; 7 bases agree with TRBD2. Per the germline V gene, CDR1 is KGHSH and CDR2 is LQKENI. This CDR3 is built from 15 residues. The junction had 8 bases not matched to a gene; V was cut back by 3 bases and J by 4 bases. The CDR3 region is CASSPRAGAGETQYF. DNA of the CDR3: TGTGCCAGCTCACCGCGGGCGGGAGCGGGAGAGACCCAGTACTTC.

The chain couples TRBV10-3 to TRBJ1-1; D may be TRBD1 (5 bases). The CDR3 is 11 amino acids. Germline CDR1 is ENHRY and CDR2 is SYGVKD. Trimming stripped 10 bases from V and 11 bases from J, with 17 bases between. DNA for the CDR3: TGTGCCACCAGAGCCGGGACGTCTGCTTTCTTT. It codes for CATRAGTSAFF.

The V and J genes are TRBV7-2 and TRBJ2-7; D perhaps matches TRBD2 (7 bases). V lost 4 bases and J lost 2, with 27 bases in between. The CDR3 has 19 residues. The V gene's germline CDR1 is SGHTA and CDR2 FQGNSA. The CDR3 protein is CASSSTRASRGGGAYEQYF. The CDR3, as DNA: TGTGCCAGCAGCTCCACCAGAGCGTCGAGAGGAGGGGGGGCCTACGAGCAGTACTTC.

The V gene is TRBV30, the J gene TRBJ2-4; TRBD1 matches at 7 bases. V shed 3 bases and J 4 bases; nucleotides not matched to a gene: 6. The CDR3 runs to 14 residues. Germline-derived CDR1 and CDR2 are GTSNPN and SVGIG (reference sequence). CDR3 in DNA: TGTGCCTGGAGCAAACCGGGACAGAAAAACATTCAGTACTTC. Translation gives CAWSKPGQKNIQYF.

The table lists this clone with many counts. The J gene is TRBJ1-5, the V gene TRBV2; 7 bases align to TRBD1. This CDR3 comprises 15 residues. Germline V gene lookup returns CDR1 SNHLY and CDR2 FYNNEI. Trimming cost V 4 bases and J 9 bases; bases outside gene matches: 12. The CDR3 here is CASSVDRVEVRPQHF. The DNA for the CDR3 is TGTGCCAGCAGTGTTGACAGGGTCGAAGTGCGGCCCCAGCATTTT.

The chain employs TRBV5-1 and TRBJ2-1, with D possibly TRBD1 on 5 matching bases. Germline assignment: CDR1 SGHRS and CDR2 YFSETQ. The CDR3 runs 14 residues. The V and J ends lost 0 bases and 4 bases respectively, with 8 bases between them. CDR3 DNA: TGCGCCAGCAGCTTGGATGGGGCTTACAATGAGCAGTTCTTC. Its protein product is CASSLDGAYNEQFF.

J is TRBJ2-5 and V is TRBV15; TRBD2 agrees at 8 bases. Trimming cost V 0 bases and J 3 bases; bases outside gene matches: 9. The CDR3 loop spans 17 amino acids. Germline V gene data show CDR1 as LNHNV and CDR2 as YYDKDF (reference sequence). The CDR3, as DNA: TGTGCCACCAGCAGAGATCGCGGGGGGTTCGCTAAAGAGACCCAGTACTTC. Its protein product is CATSRDRGGFAKETQYF.

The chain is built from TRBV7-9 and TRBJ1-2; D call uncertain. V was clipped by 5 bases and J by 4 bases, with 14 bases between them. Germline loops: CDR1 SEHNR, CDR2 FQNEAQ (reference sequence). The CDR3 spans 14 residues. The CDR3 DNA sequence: TGTGCCAGCAGCCCCCGGGTTTCTCCCTATGGCTACACCTTC. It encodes CASSPRVSPYGYTF.

CDR3 sequence: CASSASNRGTYGYTF. The CDR3, as DNA: TGTGCCAGCAGTGCTTCGAACAGGGGGACATATGGCTACACCTTC. This chain uses TRBV6-1 with TRBJ1-2; 8 nucleotides match TRBD1. J gave up 5 bases and V 4 bases, and 9 bases lay outside the gene matches. Germline assignment: CDR1 MNHNS and CDR2 SASEGT. This CDR3 is built from 15 residues.

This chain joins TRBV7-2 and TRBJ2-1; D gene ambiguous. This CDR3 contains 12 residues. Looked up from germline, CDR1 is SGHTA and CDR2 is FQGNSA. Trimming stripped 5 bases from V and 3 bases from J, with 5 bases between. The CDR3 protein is CASSDNYNEQFF. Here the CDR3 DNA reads TGTGCCAGCAGCGACAACTACAATGAGCAGTTCTTC.

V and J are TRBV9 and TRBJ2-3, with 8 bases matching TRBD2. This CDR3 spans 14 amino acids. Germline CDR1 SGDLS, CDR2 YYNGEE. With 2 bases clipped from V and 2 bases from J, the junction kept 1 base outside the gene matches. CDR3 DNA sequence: TGTGCCAGCAGCGTGCGGGGGGACACAGATACGCAGTATTTT. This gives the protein CASSVRGDTDTQYF.

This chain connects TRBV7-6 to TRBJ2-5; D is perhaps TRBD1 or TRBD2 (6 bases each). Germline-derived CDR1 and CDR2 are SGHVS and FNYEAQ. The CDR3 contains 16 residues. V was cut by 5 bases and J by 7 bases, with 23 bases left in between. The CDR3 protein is CASSGPQGQRRGTQYF. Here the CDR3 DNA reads TGTGCCAGCAGCGGACCCCAGGGGCAACGGCGGGGGACCCAGTACTTC.

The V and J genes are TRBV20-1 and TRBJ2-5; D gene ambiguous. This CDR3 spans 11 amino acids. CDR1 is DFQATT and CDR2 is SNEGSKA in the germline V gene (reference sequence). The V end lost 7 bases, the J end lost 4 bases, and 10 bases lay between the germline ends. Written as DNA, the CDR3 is TGCAGTGGGTTGTGGGCAGAGACCCAGTACTTC. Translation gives CSGLWAETQYF.

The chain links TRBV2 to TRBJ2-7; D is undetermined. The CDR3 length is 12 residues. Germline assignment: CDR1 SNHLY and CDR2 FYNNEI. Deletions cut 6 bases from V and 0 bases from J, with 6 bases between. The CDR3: CASRVSSYEQYF. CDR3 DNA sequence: TGTGCCAGCAGGGTGAGCTCCTACGAGCAGTACTTC.

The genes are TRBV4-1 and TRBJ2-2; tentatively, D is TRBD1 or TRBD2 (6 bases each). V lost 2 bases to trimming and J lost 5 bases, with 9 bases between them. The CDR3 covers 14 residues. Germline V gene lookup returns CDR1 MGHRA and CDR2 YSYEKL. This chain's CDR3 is CASSQLGGTGELFF. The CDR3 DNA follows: TGCGCCAGCAGCCAACTAGGGGGGACCGGGGAGCTGTTTTTT.

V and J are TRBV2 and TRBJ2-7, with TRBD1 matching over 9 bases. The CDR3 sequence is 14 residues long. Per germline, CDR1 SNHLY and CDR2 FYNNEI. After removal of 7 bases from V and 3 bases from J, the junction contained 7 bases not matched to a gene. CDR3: CASIRGTGSYEQYF. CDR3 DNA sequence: TGTGCCAGCATCCGAGGGACAGGGAGCTACGAGCAGTACTTC.

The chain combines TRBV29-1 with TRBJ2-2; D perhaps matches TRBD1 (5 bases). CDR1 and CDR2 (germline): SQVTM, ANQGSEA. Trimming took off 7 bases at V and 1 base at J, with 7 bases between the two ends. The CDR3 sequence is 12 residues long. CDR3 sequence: CSADMNTGELFF. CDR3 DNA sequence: TGCAGCGCGGACATGAACACCGGGGAGCTGTTTTTT.

The CDR3 reads CASSVDQGAHEQYF. CDR3 sequence (DNA): TGTGCCAGCAGCGTAGATCAGGGGGCCCACGAGCAGTACTTC. This chain joins TRBV9 and TRBJ2-7, with TRBD1 identical over 8 bases. Germline-derived CDR1 and CDR2 are SGDLS and YYNGEE. This CDR3 spans 14 amino acids. The V gene end was trimmed by 0 bases and the J gene end by 5 bases; junction bases not matched to a gene: 4.

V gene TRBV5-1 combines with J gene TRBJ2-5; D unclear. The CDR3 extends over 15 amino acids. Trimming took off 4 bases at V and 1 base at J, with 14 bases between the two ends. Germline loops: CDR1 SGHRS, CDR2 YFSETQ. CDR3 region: CASSLRGGIQETQYF. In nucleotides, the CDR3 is TGCGCCAGCAGCCTGCGTGGCGGAATCCAAGAGACCCAGTACTTC. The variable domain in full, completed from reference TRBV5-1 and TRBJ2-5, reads KAGVTQTPRYLIKTRGQQVTLSCSPISGHRSVSWYQQTPGQGLQFLFEYFSETQRNKGNFPGRFSGRQFSNSRSEMNVSTLELGDSALYLCASSLRGGIQETQYFGPGTRLLVL.

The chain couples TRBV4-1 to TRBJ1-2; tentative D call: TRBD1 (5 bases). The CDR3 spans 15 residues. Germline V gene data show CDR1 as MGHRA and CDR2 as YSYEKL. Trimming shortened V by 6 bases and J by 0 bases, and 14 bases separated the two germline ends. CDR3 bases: TGCGCCAGCAGAACTCACCCGACAGCTAACTATGGCTACACCTTC. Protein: CASRTHPTANYGYTF.